One and the same sample provided the 29 T cell receptor beta chains below, sequenced in a study of OX40 agonist ivuxolimab in advanced cancers. Clones were read by immunoSEQ multiplex PCR, and TCRdb kept only the in-frame ones, dropping some. The sample yields 75,000 to 100,000 clones, about 80% seen once. The specimen comprised CD4+ or CD8+ T cells sorted from blood, sampled in a trial of the OX40 agonist ivuxolimab. Source of these receptors: an adult with an advanced solid tumor such as melanoma, head and neck, liver or kidney cancer.

A single count supports this clone. V usage is TRBV14 and J usage is TRBJ2-1, with D hard to call. CDR1 is SGHDN and CDR2 is FVKESK in the germline V gene. V was clipped by 0 bases and J by 9 bases, with 12 bases between them. The length of the CDR3 is 14 residues. CDR3 in amino acids: CASSQDPSVGEQFF. In DNA form, the CDR3 reads TGTGCCAGCAGCCAAGATCCCTCAGTGGGTGAGCAGTTCTTC.

This chain connects TRBV7-9 to TRBJ1-2; 10 bases are a match to TRBD1. The length of the CDR3 is 15 residues. V lost 5 bases to trimming and J lost 5 bases; unmatched junction nucleotides: 8. Looked up from germline, CDR1 is SEHNR and CDR2 is FQNEAQ (reference sequence). DNA of the CDR3: TGTGCCAGCAGCCCAAGGACAGGGGGTGGGTATGGCTACACCTTC. Translating it yields CASSPRTGGGYGYTF.

CDR3 protein: CASSLRVGRTQETQYF. CDR3 coding DNA: TGTGCCAGCAGCTTACGGGTCGGGAGGACTCAAGAGACCCAGTACTTC. The chain links TRBV11-2 to TRBJ2-5; TRBD2 aligns across 7 bases. V lost 2 bases to trimming and J lost 2 bases; unmatched junction nucleotides: 8. From germline, CDR1 is SGHAT and CDR2 FQNNGV. The CDR3 is 16 residues long.

This sequence joins TRBV27 and TRBJ1-1; 9 positions match TRBD1. This CDR3 spans 15 amino acids. Germline V gene sequence: CDR1 MNHEY, CDR2 SMNVEV (reference sequence). Trimming removed 5 bases from V and 4 bases from J; junction bases left unmatched: 8. In DNA, the CDR3 is TGTGCCAGCAGTCCGAGACAGGGGGAGGGCACTGAAGCTTTCTTT. It specifies CASSPRQGEGTEAFF.

The chain recombines TRBV7-9 with TRBJ1-5, with 10 nucleotides matching TRBD1. V dropped 1 base and J dropped 5; count of bases not matched to a gene: 5. The CDR3 loop spans 16 amino acids. Germline V gives CDR1 SEHNR, CDR2 FQNEAQ (reference sequence). In nucleotides, the CDR3 is TGTGCCAGCAGCTTAGGAAGAGGGACAGGGGATCAGCCCCAGCATTTT. This gives the protein CASSLGRGTGDQPQHF.

This clone was found a few times. The chain recombines TRBV19 with TRBJ2-1, with 16 bases lining up with TRBD2. Germline CDR1 reads LNHDA; CDR2 reads SQIVND (reference sequence). This CDR3 has 14 residues. The V gene end was trimmed by 6 bases and the J gene end by 8 bases; junction bases not matched to a gene: 1. CDR3 residues: CASSGTSGRDEQFF. As DNA, the CDR3 is TGTGCCAGTAGCGGGACTAGCGGGAGGGATGAGCAGTTCTTC.

This chain uses TRBV5-6 with TRBJ1-3; the D gene is possibly TRBD1 (5 bases). Germline lookup yields CDR1 SGHDT and CDR2 YYEEEE. This CDR3 has 15 amino acids. V lost 0 bases and J lost 1, with 8 bases in between. CDR3 sequence reads: CASSLGAGSGNTIYF. CDR3 nucleotides: TGTGCCAGCAGCTTGGGGGCAGGGTCTGGAAACACCATATATTTT.

This chain uses TRBV18 with TRBJ1-4; a possible D gene is TRBD1 (5 bases). Germline V CDR1 and CDR2: KGHSH, LQKENI. The CDR3 sequence is 17 residues long. Between the trimmed V and J ends, which lost 1 base and 0 bases, there was a span of 12 bases. This chain's CDR3 is CASSPQVPGATNEKLFF. CDR3 nucleotide sequence: TGTGCCAGCTCACCACAAGTACCGGGGGCAACTAATGAAAAACTGTTTTTT.

This sequence joins TRBV27 and TRBJ1-2, with D possibly being TRBD1 (5 bases). The ends were cut back, 4 bases at V and 3 bases at J, with 15 bases in the middle. Germline lookup yields CDR1 MNHEY and CDR2 SMNVEV (reference sequence). There are 15 residues in the CDR3. CDR3 amino acids: CASSSSGTDHYGYTF. CDR3 DNA: TGTGCCAGCAGTTCCTCCGGGACGGACCACTATGGCTACACCTTC.

This clone came up once. V usage is TRBV5-1 and J usage is TRBJ1-6; D perhaps matches TRBD1 (5 bases). The germline V and J ends were trimmed by 4 bases and 7 bases, with 9 bases remaining between them. The CDR3 is made up of 13 amino acids. Germline CDR1 and CDR2: SGHRS and YFSETQ. The CDR3 region is CASSRDGNSPLHF. In DNA form, the CDR3 reads TGCGCCAGCAGCAGGGACGGAAATTCACCCCTCCACTTT.

The chain uses TRBV19 and TRBJ1-5; TRBD1 aligns across 8 bases. Losses at the gene ends were 10 bases for V and 7 bases for J; bases not matched to a gene: 9. The CDR3 consists of 13 residues. Germline loops: CDR1 LNHDA, CDR2 SQIVND (reference sequence). The CDR3 DNA sequence: TGTGCCACCGACAGGGGCCCACGACAGCCCCAGCATTTT. As protein: CATDRGPRQPQHF. Complete variable domain (other parts from reference TRBV19 and TRBJ1-5): DGGITQSPKYLFRKEGQNVTLSCEQNLNHDAMYWYRQDPGQGLRLIYYSQIVNDFQKGDIAEGYSVSREKKESFPLTVTSAQKNPTAFYLCATDRGPRQPQHFGDGTRLSIL.

This CDR3 is CASSQERGSYEQYF. The CDR3, as DNA: TGCGCCAGCAGCCAAGAACGGGGAAGCTACGAGCAGTACTTC. This sequence joins TRBV4-1 and TRBJ2-7; maybe TRBD2 (5 bases). This CDR3 contains 14 residues. V dropped 0 bases and J dropped 3 bases, with 9 bases sitting between them. Germline-derived CDR1 and CDR2 are MGHRA and YSYEKL.

V gene TRBV28 combines with J gene TRBJ1-2; D might be TRBD1 (5 bases). Germline V gives CDR1 MDHEN, CDR2 SYDVKM. V lost 3 bases and J lost 4, with 12 bases in between. The CDR3 has 14 residues. CDR3 sequence: CASSLKGSSYGYTF. The CDR3 coding sequence is TGTGCCAGCAGTTTGAAGGGGTCTAGCTATGGCTACACCTTC.

Only a few counts were recorded for this clone. This chain links TRBV30 with TRBJ1-1, with D hard to call. With 2 bases removed from V and 2 bases from J, the gap between germline ends came to 9 bases. The CDR3 consists of 13 residues. Germline CDR1 reads GTSNPN; CDR2 reads SVGIG (reference sequence). CDR3 nucleotides: TGTGCCTGGAGTCCCGTTGGAAACACTGAAGCTTTCTTT. This codes for CAWSPVGNTEAFF.

The chain combines TRBV6-5 with TRBJ1-2; 7 bases are a match to TRBD1. Germline-derived CDR1 and CDR2 are MNHEY and SVGAGI. V gave up 5 bases and J gave up 7 bases; unmatched junction bases: 7. The CDR3 loop spans 13 amino acids. CDR3 region: CASSPTGLAGYTF. The CDR3 nucleotides are TGTGCCAGCAGTCCGACAGGGTTGGCTGGCTACACCTTC.

The chain joins TRBV5-4 to TRBJ2-7, with 12 bases fitting TRBD2. CDR3 length: 15 residues. V lost 2 bases, J lost 9 bases, and 9 bases stayed unmatched. Germline-derived CDR1 and CDR2 are SGHNT and YYREEE (reference sequence). The CDR3 coding sequence is TGTGCCAGCAGCTTATCTAGCGGGGGGGGGTCGGCGCAGTACTTC. Encoded protein: CASSLSSGGGSAQYF.

J is TRBJ1-1 and V is TRBV4-1; TRBD1 agrees at 7 bases. V shed 0 bases and J 5 bases; nucleotides not matched to a gene: 12. CDR1 is MGHRA and CDR2 is YSYEKL in the germline V gene. The CDR3 is made up of 17 amino acids. The DNA of the CDR3 is TGCGCCAGCAGCCAAGATTACACAGGGGCCAAGGGGACTGAAGCTTTCTTT. Its translation is CASSQDYTGAKGTEAFF.

The chain uses TRBV9 and TRBJ1-1; 7 bases fit TRBD1. Germline V gene sequence: CDR1 SGDLS, CDR2 YYNGEE. Losses at the gene ends were 2 bases for V and 5 bases for J; bases not matched to a gene: 18. The CDR3 spans 18 residues. The CDR3 sequence is CASSVTLLPQGVGTEAFF. The CDR3 DNA reads TGTGCCAGCAGCGTCACCCTTTTACCTCAGGGGGTGGGAACTGAAGCTTTCTTT.

This clone was recorded once. This chain links TRBV6-1 with TRBJ1-1; D unresolved. CDR1 is MNHNS, CDR2 SASEGT, per germline. CDR3 length: 14 amino acids. V shed 4 bases and J shed 0 bases, with 9 bases lying between them. This chain's CDR3 is CASSVTEMNTEAFF. As DNA, the CDR3 is TGTGCCAGCAGTGTAACAGAGATGAACACTGAAGCTTTCTTT.

This chain links TRBV11-2 with TRBJ1-3; D is undetermined. The germline V gene encodes CDR1 SGHAT and CDR2 FQNNGV. Trimming removed 1 base from V and 4 bases from J, with 8 bases in between. CDR3 size: 14 residues. This CDR3 is CASSLAGWGNTIYF. The DNA of the CDR3 is TGTGCCAGCAGCTTAGCGGGTTGGGGAAACACCATATATTTT.

The chain uses TRBV11-2 and TRBJ2-7; 16 nucleotides match TRBD2. Trimming took 7 bases from V and 2 from J; bases not matched to a gene: 8. The V gene's germline CDR1 is SGHAT and CDR2 FQNNGV. The CDR3 loop spans 17 amino acids. The CDR3 protein is CASTTGTSGRAAYEQYF. In nucleotides, the CDR3 is TGTGCCAGCACCACCGGGACTAGCGGGAGGGCGGCCTACGAGCAGTACTTC.

The chain joins TRBV7-8 to TRBJ1-5; tentative D call: TRBD1 (5 bases). The CDR3 covers 14 residues. The V and J ends lost 5 bases and 2 bases respectively, with 10 bases between them. Per the germline V gene, CDR1 is SGHVS and CDR2 is FQNEAQ. As DNA, the CDR3 is TGTGCCAGCAGCCGGGGGGGTGGCAATCAGCCCCAGCATTTT. Amino acids: CASSRGGGNQPQHF.

This sequence joins TRBV7-9 and TRBJ2-5, with D uncertain. With 4 bases removed from V and 4 bases from J, the gap between germline ends came to 4 bases. The CDR3 consists of 11 residues. In germline, CDR1 is SEHNR, CDR2 FQNEAQ (reference sequence). As DNA, the CDR3 is TGTGCCAGCAGCTCGAGAGAGACCCAGTACTTC. It yields the protein CASSSRETQYF.

The CDR3 nucleotides read TGTGCCAGCAGCTCGGGACTAGCGGGGGGCGACTCCTACAATGAGCAGTTCTTC. The encoded protein is CASSSGLAGGDSYNEQFF. The rearrangement links TRBV7-6 to TRBJ2-1; TRBD2 matches at 15 bases. V lost 4 bases to trimming and J lost 0 bases; unmatched junction nucleotides: 4. The CDR3 has 18 residues. Per the germline V gene, CDR1 is SGHVS and CDR2 is FNYEAQ.

The chain employs TRBV29-1 and TRBJ2-7, with D maybe TRBD2 (6 bases). The CDR3 spans 15 residues. Germline V lookup: CDR1 SQVTM, CDR2 ANQGSEA. V was shortened by 1 base and J by 3 bases, with 16 bases between the two germline ends. This CDR3 reads CSVEGTRDSNYEQYF. CDR3 in DNA: TGCAGCGTTGAAGGGACCCGGGACTCCAACTACGAGCAGTACTTC.

The genes are TRBV2 and TRBJ2-2, with D possibly called TRBD1 or TRBD2 (5 bases each). Germline V gene sequence: CDR1 SNHLY, CDR2 FYNNEI. Deletions cut 4 bases from V and 1 base from J, with 10 bases between. The CDR3 extends over 15 amino acids. The DNA of the CDR3 is TGTGCCAGCAGTGGGGGGAAGGTGAACACCGGGGAGCTGTTTTTT. Translation gives CASSGGKVNTGELFF.

The CDR3 coding sequence is TGTGCCAGCACGTCGAGGGCAGATAGACTCGGCGGGGAGCTGTTTTTT. This encodes CASTSRADRLGGELFF. The chain couples TRBV2 to TRBJ2-2; D perhaps matches TRBD2 (5 bases). The CDR3 totals 16 residues. CDR1 and CDR2 (germline): SNHLY, FYNNEI. Trimming removed 7 bases at V and 7 bases at J, with 22 bases between.

This clone came up a few times. This CDR3 is also generated by other DNA sequences in the sample. The chain uses TRBV5-2 and TRBJ1-1. TRBV5-2 is a known pseudogene. The CDR3 loop spans 15 amino acids. The CDR3 loop is CASSQYAATYTEAFF. Here the CDR3 DNA reads TGCGCCAGCAGCCAGTACGCCGCTACTTACACTGAAGCTTTCTTT.

The J gene is TRBJ2-1, the V gene TRBV2; D not resolved. Germline assignment: CDR1 SNHLY and CDR2 FYNNEI. V was cut by 3 bases and J by 9 bases, with 12 bases left in between. The CDR3 is made up of 13 amino acids. The DNA for the CDR3 is TGTGCCAGCAGTGATATGGAAGTAAGTGAGCAGTTCTTC. Residues: CASSDMEVSEQFF.